Included here is one T cell receptor (beta chain) sequence, with context. What it binds is not known. 60 Vbeta and 13 Jbeta primers were used in PCR. TCRdb keeps only in-frame clones here, not all; method: immunoSEQ multiplex PCR. Altogether about 98,000 clones are present, 80% to 85% being singletons, with the ten largest covering less than 1.5%. This specimen comes from a study of cytomegalovirus exposure and HLA in healthy donors. Study details: One earlier analysis, a look at approximately 180 million T cells, found 117 million unique TCR beta sequences. Findings and limits, study-wide: 87-base-pair reads could not separate some V segments, including TRBV6-2 and TRBV6-3.

The V end lost 0 bases, the J end lost 0 bases, and 17 bases lay between the germline ends. Per the germline V gene, CDR1 is LNHNV and CDR2 is YYDKDF (reference sequence). This CDR3 comprises 19 residues. Sequencing used PBMCs. The receptor was isolated from a middle-aged man in good health and CMV-seronegative. The rearrangement uses TRBV15 and TRBJ1-4; perhaps TRBD1 as D (5 bases). DNA for the CDR3: TGTGCCACCAGCAGAGAGGGGCTATCTGGCACCGCAACTAATGAAAAACTGTTTTTT. Translation: CATSREGLSGTATNEKLFF.